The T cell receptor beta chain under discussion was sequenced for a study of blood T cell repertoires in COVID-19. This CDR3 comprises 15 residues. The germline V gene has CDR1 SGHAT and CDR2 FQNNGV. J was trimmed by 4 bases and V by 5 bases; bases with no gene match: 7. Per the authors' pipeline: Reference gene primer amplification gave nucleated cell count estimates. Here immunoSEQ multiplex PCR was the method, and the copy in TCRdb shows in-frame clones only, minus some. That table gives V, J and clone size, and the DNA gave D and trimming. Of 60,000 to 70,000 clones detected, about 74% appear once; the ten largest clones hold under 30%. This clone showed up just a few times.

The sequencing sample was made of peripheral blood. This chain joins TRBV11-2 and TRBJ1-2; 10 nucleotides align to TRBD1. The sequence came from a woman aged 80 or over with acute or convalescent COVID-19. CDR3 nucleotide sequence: TGTGCCAGCAGCCCTAGCCGGGACAGGGGCTATGGCTACACCTTC. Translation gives CASSPSRDRGYGYTF.